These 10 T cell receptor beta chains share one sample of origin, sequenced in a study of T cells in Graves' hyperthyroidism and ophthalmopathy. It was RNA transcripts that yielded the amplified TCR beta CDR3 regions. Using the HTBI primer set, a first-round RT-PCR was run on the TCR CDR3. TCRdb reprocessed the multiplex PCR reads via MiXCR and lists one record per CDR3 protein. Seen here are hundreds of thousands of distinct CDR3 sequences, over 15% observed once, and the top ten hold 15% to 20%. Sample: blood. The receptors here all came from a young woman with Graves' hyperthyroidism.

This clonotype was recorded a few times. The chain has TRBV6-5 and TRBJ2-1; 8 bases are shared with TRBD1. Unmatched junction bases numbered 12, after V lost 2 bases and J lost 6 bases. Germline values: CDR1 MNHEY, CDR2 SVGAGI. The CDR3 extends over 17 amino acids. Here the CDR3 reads CASSYSSGTGGSNEQFF. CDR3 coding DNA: TGTGCCAGCAGTTACAGCTCCGGGACAGGAGGGAGCAATGAGCAGTTCTTC.

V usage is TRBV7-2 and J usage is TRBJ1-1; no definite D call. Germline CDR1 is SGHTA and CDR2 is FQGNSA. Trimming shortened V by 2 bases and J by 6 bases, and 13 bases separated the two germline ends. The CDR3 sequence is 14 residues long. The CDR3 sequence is CASSLRHVGAEAFF. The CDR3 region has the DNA TGTGCCAGCAGCTTAAGGCACGTGGGAGCTGAAGCTTTCTTT.

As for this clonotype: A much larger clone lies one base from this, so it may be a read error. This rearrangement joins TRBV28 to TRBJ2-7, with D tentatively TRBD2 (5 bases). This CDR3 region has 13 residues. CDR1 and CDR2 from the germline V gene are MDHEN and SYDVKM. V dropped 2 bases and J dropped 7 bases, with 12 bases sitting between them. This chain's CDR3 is CASSLRPEGEQYF. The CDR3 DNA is TGTGCCAGCAGTTTAAGGCCCGAGGGTGAGCAGTACTTC.

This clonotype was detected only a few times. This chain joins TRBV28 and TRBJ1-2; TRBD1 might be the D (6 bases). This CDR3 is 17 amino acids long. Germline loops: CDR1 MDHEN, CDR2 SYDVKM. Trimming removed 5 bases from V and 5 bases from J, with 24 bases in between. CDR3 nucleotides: TGTGCCAGCAGTCTCACCGGGGGCCCTTCGCTCCCTTATGGCTACACCTTC. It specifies CASSLTGGPSLPYGYTF.

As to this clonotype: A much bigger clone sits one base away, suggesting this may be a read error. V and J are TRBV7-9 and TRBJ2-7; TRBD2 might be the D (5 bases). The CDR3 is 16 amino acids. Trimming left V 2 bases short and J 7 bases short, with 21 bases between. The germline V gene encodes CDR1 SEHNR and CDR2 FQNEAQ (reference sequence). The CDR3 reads CASSLLDAGDSGEQYF. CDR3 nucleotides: TGTGCCAGCAGCTTACTGGACGCAGGAGACTCGGGGGAGCAGTACTTC.

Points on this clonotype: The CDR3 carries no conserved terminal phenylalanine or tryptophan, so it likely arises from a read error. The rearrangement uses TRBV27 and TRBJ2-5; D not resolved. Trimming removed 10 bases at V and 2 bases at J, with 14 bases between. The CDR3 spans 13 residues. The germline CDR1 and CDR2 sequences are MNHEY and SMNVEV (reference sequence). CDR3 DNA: TGTGCCACGCAAGGACGGTTTCAAGAGACCCAGTACCTC. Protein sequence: CATQGRFQETQYL.

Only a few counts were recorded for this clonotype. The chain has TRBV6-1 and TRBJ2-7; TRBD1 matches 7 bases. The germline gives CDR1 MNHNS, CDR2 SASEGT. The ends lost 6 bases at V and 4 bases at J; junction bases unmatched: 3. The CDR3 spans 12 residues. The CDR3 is CASRMTGYEQYF. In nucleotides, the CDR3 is TGTGCCAGCAGGATGACAGGGTACGAGCAGTACTTC.

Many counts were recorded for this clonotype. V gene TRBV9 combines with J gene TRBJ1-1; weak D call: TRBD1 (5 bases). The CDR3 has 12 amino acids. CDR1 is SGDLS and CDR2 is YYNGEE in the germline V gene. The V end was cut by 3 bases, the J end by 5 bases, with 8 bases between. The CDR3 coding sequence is TGTGCCAGCAGCGCCCAGGGTACTGAAGCTTTCTTT. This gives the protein CASSAQGTEAFF.

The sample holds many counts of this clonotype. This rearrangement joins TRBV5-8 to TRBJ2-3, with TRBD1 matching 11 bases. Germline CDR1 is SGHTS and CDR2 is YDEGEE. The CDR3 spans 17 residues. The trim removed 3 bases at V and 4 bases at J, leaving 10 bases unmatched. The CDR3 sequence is CASSWGRRTGGADTQYF. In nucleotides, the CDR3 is TGTGCCAGCAGCTGGGGGCGAAGGACAGGGGGCGCAGATACGCAGTATTTT.

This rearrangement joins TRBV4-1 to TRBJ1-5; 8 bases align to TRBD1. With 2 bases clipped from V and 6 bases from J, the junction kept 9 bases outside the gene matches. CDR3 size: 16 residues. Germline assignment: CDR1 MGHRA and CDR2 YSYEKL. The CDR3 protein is CASSQSEDRVSQPQHF. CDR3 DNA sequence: TGCGCCAGCAGCCAATCCGAGGACAGGGTGAGTCAGCCCCAGCATTTT.